The next 32 T cell receptor beta chains were all read from a single sample in a study of Graves' ophthalmopathy and Graves' hyperthyroidism. TCR beta CDR3 regions were amplified from RNA transcripts. First-round RT-PCR with HTBI primers preceded a second-round multiplex PCR. TCRdb reprocessed the multiplex PCR reads via MiXCR and lists one record per CDR3 protein. The repertoire holds approximately 1.2 million distinct CDR3 sequences, with around a third as singletons. Sequencing was carried out using peripheral blood or thyroid tissue (not recorded which). The source is an adult man with Graves' hyperthyroidism.

In its sample, this clonotype was seen many times. This chain connects TRBV19 to TRBJ1-5; D is unclear. CDR3 length: 14 amino acids. Germline V gene lookup returns CDR1 LNHDA and CDR2 SQIVND (reference sequence). V was cut by 6 bases and J by 7 bases, with 16 bases left in between. The CDR3 coding sequence is TGTGCCAGTAGGACCACAGTGGGCGGACAGCCCCAGCATTTT. Its protein product is CASRTTVGGQPQHF.

The rearrangement links TRBV7-2 to TRBJ1-2; D not resolved. Germline-derived CDR1 and CDR2 are SGHTA and FQGNSA. V was cut by 5 bases and J by 4 bases, with 23 bases left in between. CDR3 length: 17 amino acids. CDR3 amino acids: CASSLSAGFYNPYGYTF. The CDR3 nucleotides read TGTGCCAGCAGCCTCTCGGCGGGTTTTTACAACCCCTATGGCTACACCTTC. The full variable domain, with the rest looked up from reference TRBV7-2 and TRBJ1-2, is GAGVSQSPSNKVTEKGKDVELRCDPISGHTALYWYRQSLGQGLEFLIYFQGNSAPDKSGLPSDRFSAERTGGSVSTLTIQRTQQEDSAVYLCASSLSAGFYNPYGYTFGSGTRLTVV.

This clonotype was seen at least ten times. The DNA for the CDR3 is TGTGCCATCAGTGAAGCGGGAGGTTTTGGAGAGACCCAGTACTTC. This translates into CAISEAGGFGETQYF. V and J are TRBV10-3 and TRBJ2-5, with 9 bases matching TRBD2. CDR3 length: 15 residues. Germline CDR1 is ENHRY and CDR2 is SYGVKD. V was pared by 3 bases and J by 4 bases, with 6 bases of the junction left unmatched.

The chain has TRBV29-1 and TRBJ1-1; 10 bases line up with TRBD1. V lost 4 bases and J lost 0; bases outside the gene matches: 11. CDR1 is SQVTM and CDR2 is ANQGSEA in the germline V gene. The CDR3 loop spans 17 amino acids. CDR3 loop: CSVVGGDRGGMNTEAFF. The DNA of the CDR3 is TGCAGCGTTGTCGGAGGGGACAGGGGAGGAATGAACACTGAAGCTTTCTTT.

This clonotype appeared many times. The chain recombines TRBV29-1 with TRBJ2-6, with a tentative D call TRBD1 (6 bases). This CDR3 contains 16 residues. Germline V gene data show CDR1 as SQVTM and CDR2 as ANQGSEA. Trimming took 1 base from V and 0 from J, leaving 10 bases between them. The CDR3 here is CSVEGVQGSGANVLTF. The DNA for the CDR3 is TGCAGCGTTGAAGGGGTACAGGGCTCTGGGGCCAACGTCCTGACTTTC.

The rearrangement links TRBV6-1 to TRBJ2-7, with a possible D match to TRBD1 (6 bases). The CDR3 contains 16 residues. Germline V gene data show CDR1 as MNHNS and CDR2 as SASEGT. V lost 2 bases and J lost 3, with 17 bases in between. The CDR3 protein is CASSENPRTAFYEQYF. In nucleotides, the CDR3 is TGTGCCAGCAGTGAAAACCCCCGGACAGCCTTCTACGAGCAGTACTTC.

The chain uses TRBV7-9 and TRBJ1-1, with no clear D. The CDR3 totals 13 residues. CDR1 is SEHNR and CDR2 is FQNEAQ in the germline V gene (reference sequence). V lost 5 bases and J 9 bases, leaving 16 bases between the germline ends. The CDR3 loop is CASSPRGTLQAFF. The CDR3 bases are TGTGCCAGCAGCCCCCGGGGTACGCTCCAAGCTTTCTTT. The full variable domain, its missing parts supplied by reference TRBV7-9 and TRBJ1-1, is DTGVSQNPRHKITKRGQNVTFRCDPISEHNRLYWYRQTLGQGPEFLTYFQNEAQLEKSRLLSDRFSAERPKGSFSTLEIQRTEQGDSAMYLCASSPRGTLQAFFGQGTRLTVV.

This clonotype turned up a few times. This could be a read error, since a much larger clone is one nucleotide away. The chain is built from TRBV4-1 and TRBJ1-5, with 9 bases aligning to TRBD1. Germline V gene data show CDR1 as MGHRA and CDR2 as YSYEKL. The CDR3 length is 16 residues. The CDR3: CASGQDFGTGRQPQHF. Written as DNA, the CDR3 is TGCGCCAGCGGCCAAGATTTCGGGACAGGGAGACAGCCCCAGCATTTT.

The chain is built from TRBV20-1 and TRBJ1-3; possibly TRBD1 for D (5 bases). The CDR3 runs 13 residues. Germline CDR1 DFQATT, CDR2 SNEGSKA (reference sequence). Deletions cut 0 bases from V and 6 bases from J, with 9 bases between. As DNA, the CDR3 is TGCAGTGCTAGAGAGGGGGGTACAAACACCATATATTTT. It translates to CSAREGGTNTIYF.

The table lists this clonotype with a count of one. The chain recombines TRBV24-1 with TRBJ1-5; maybe TRBD1 (5 bases). This CDR3 region has 14 residues. Germline V gene sequence: CDR1 KGHDR, CDR2 SFDVKD. The V and J ends lost 7 bases and 7 bases respectively, with 16 bases between them. The CDR3 is CATRSGRGGQPQHF. CDR3 DNA sequence: TGTGCCACCAGATCGGGTAGGGGAGGCCAGCCCCAGCATTTT.

This clonotype appeared a few times. The V gene is TRBV9, the J gene TRBJ1-6; 9 bases agree with TRBD1. The CDR3 is 15 residues long. Per the germline V gene, CDR1 is SGDLS and CDR2 is YYNGEE. The V and J ends lost 4 bases and 10 bases, in that order; junction bases with no gene match: 9. CDR3 region: CASSPGTGSNSPLHF. The CDR3 DNA sequence: TGTGCCAGCAGCCCCGGGACAGGGTCTAACTCACCCCTCCACTTT.

This clonotype has ten or more counts. V is TRBV29-1 and J is TRBJ1-2; D is unresolved. V was cut by 0 bases and J by 8 bases, with 22 bases left in between. This CDR3 region has 16 residues. Germline V gene lookup returns CDR1 SQVTM and CDR2 ANQGSEA. The CDR3 loop reads CSVEDPRQALFSGYTF. CDR3 bases: TGCAGCGTTGAAGATCCGAGACAAGCCCTATTCTCGGGCTACACCTTC. Filled out from reference TRBV29-1 and TRBJ1-2, the complete variable domain reads SAVISQKPSRDICQRGTSLTIQCQVDSQVTMMFWYRQQPGQSLTLIATANQGSEATYESGFVIDKFPISRPNLTFSTLTVSNMSPEDSSIYLCSVEDPRQALFSGYTFGSGTRLTVV.

There are many counts of this clonotype. CDR3 residues: CASSLVGQGFNQPQHF. The CDR3 DNA reads as TGTGCCAGCAGCTTAGTGGGACAGGGGTTCAATCAGCCCCAGCATTTT. The V gene is TRBV7-2, the J gene TRBJ1-5; 10 bases line up with TRBD1. J was trimmed by 3 bases and V by 1 base; bases with no gene match: 3. The germline V gene has CDR1 SGHTA and CDR2 FQGNSA. The CDR3 totals 16 residues.

The rearrangement links TRBV4-2 to TRBJ1-1; D remains ambiguous. V lost 7 bases to trimming and J lost 5 bases, with 14 bases between them. There are 13 residues in the CDR3. The germline V gene has CDR1 LGHNA and CDR2 YNFKEQ. The CDR3 loop is CASTGAGWTEAFF. DNA of the CDR3: TGTGCCAGCACCGGAGCGGGGTGGACTGAAGCTTTCTTT.

V gene TRBV2 combines with J gene TRBJ2-7; TRBD1 aligns across 10 bases. The germline V gene encodes CDR1 SNHLY and CDR2 FYNNEI. The CDR3 is 15 amino acids. J lost 3 bases, V lost 6 bases, and 8 bases had no gene match. In DNA, the CDR3 is TGTGCCAGCAGGGTCGGACAGGGGGTCTACTACGAGCAGTACTTC. Translation gives CASRVGQGVYYEQYF.

The CDR3 coding sequence is TGCGCCAGCAGCTTGGCGGGAGGGGACACAACCTACGAGCAGTACTTC. Its protein product is CASSLAGGDTTYEQYF. This chain uses TRBV5-1 with TRBJ2-7, with TRBD2 matching over 8 bases. The CDR3 contains 16 residues. The J segment lost 2 bases and the V segment lost 0 bases, leaving 7 bases of the junction unmatched. Germline V gene data show CDR1 as SGHRS and CDR2 as YFSETQ.

This clonotype occurred many times. The chain has TRBV29-1 and TRBJ2-2; D uncertain. The length of the CDR3 is 13 residues. The germline V gene has CDR1 SQVTM and CDR2 ANQGSEA. V lost 3 bases and J 0 bases, leaving 5 bases between the germline ends. The CDR3 loop reads CSVDRSNTGELFF. The CDR3 nucleotides read TGCAGCGTTGACAGGTCGAACACCGGGGAGCTGTTTTTT.

V and J are TRBV7-2 and TRBJ1-3; the match to TRBD1 covers 7 bases. Germline V gives CDR1 SGHTA, CDR2 FQGNSA. The CDR3 contains 17 residues. V shed 5 bases, J shed 3 bases, and the junction held 13 bases outside the gene matches. In DNA form, the CDR3 reads TGTGCCAGCAGCCCGGGCAGTAAGGGGGCGTTTGGAAACACCATATATTTT. Its protein product is CASSPGSKGAFGNTIYF.

Written as DNA, the CDR3 is TGTGCCAGCAGCTTTGGGGCTTCACACGGGGAGCTGTTTTTT. This sequence encodes CASSFGASHGELFF. V usage is TRBV7-3 and J usage is TRBJ2-2, with a tentative D call TRBD1 (5 bases). Looked up from germline, CDR1 is SGHTA and CDR2 is FQGTGA. CDR3 length: 14 residues. Trimming left V 3 bases short and J 7 bases short, with 12 bases between.

This clonotype was seen many times. J is TRBJ2-7 and V is TRBV5-1; D is unclear. Germline V gives CDR1 SGHRS, CDR2 YFSETQ. This CDR3 comprises 13 residues. V was pared by 1 base and J by 6 bases, with 11 bases between. The CDR3 spells CASSLTSDREQYF. Written as DNA, the CDR3 is TGCGCCAGCAGCTTGACTTCCGATCGCGAGCAGTACTTC.

J is TRBJ1-4 and V is TRBV20-1; 9 nucleotides line up with TRBD1. Germline loops: CDR1 DFQATT, CDR2 SNEGSKA (reference sequence). The CDR3 contains 14 residues. With V trimmed by 4 bases and J by 10 bases, 10 bases remained unmatched. The CDR3, as DNA: TGCAGTGCTACGTATACGGGACAGGGTGGAAAACTGTTTTTT. This encodes CSATYTGQGGKLFF.

This clonotype was recorded a few times. Here the CDR3 DNA reads TGCAGTGCTAGAGCGAGGGGGGGGCTAAGCTCCTACGAGCAGTACTTC. Encoded protein: CSARARGGLSSYEQYF. This chain joins TRBV20-1 and TRBJ2-7, with D maybe TRBD2 (7 bases). V was cut by 1 base and J by 0 bases, with 16 bases left in between. The CDR3 length is 16 residues. The germline V gene has CDR1 DFQATT and CDR2 SNEGSKA (reference sequence).

Notes on this clonotype: The conserved phenylalanine or tryptophan normally closing the CDR3 is absent here, so this likely arose from a read error. The limits of the CDR3 on the DNA are not certain, so only TCRdb's listed CDR3 is given. The V gene is TRBV9, the J gene TRBJ1-3. Germline V lookup: CDR1 SGDLS, CDR2 YYNGEE. The CDR3 spans 9 residues, counting both ends. Here the CDR3 reads CASSVRLLA.

This clonotype was detected a few times. The chain carries TRBV20-1 and TRBJ2-5; D unresolved. Germline V lookup: CDR1 DFQATT, CDR2 SNEGSKA (reference sequence). The CDR3 extends over 13 amino acids. V was shortened by 3 bases and J by 3 bases, with 11 bases between the two germline ends. The chain's CDR3 is CSASHGLEETQYF. DNA for the CDR3: TGCAGTGCTAGTCACGGGTTGGAAGAGACCCAGTACTTC.

This chain joins TRBV4-2 and TRBJ2-2; unclear D gene. Looked up from germline, CDR1 is LGHNA and CDR2 is YNFKEQ. V lost 2 bases and J lost 7, with 20 bases in between. CDR3 size: 17 residues. CDR3 sequence reads: CASSQRSPGPSGGELFF. The CDR3 region has the DNA TGTGCCAGCAGCCAACGCTCTCCTGGGCCCTCCGGCGGGGAGCTGTTTTTT.

For this clonotype: The junction and the germline gene differ at one end; a read error may be behind it. This rearrangement joins TRBV10-3 to TRBJ1-5; 8 bases agree with TRBD1. CDR1 and CDR2 from the germline V gene are ENHRY and SYGVKD. There are 15 residues in the CDR3. The CDR3 spells CASSPRGQGDQPQHF. Written as DNA, the CDR3 is TGTGCCAGCAGTCCAAGAGGACAGGGCGATCAGCCCCAGCATTTT.

This clonotype came up many times. The chain is built from TRBV7-9 and TRBJ1-6; D not certain. The length of the CDR3 is 16 residues. The ends were cut back, 0 bases at V and 5 bases at J, with 11 bases in the middle. CDR1 is SEHNR, CDR2 FQNEAQ, per germline (reference sequence). The CDR3 spells CASSLAISLNNSPLHF. The CDR3, as DNA: TGTGCCAGCAGCTTAGCGATCTCGCTGAATAATTCACCCCTCCACTTT. Using reference TRBV7-9 and TRBJ1-6 for the parts outside the CDR3, the full variable domain is DTGVSQNPRHKITKRGQNVTFRCDPISEHNRLYWYRQTLGQGPEFLTYFQNEAQLEKSRLLSDRFSAERPKGSFSTLEIQRTEQGDSAMYLCASSLAISLNNSPLHFGNGTRLTVT.

In this sample, this clonotype turned up a few times. The chain joins TRBV6-5 to TRBJ1-3, with 8 bases identical to TRBD1. Germline loops: CDR1 MNHEY, CDR2 SVGAGI. This CDR3 region has 14 residues. The junction had 5 bases not matched to a gene; V was cut back by 6 bases and J by 4 bases. DNA for the CDR3: TGTGCCAGCAGAGACCGGGACAGGGGAAACACCATATATTTT. Translating gives CASRDRDRGNTIYF.

A note on this clonotype: Since a much larger clone is just one base distant, this may be a read error. The chain combines TRBV9 with TRBJ1-4, with D perhaps TRBD1 (6 bases). The germline V gene has CDR1 SGDLS and CDR2 YYNGEE. This CDR3 is built from 14 residues. V lost 2 bases and J lost 8, with 13 bases in between. The CDR3 region has the DNA TGTGCCAGCAGCGTGGGGGGGACACCAGAAAAACTGTTTTTT. Translating gives CASSVGGTPEKLFF.

V usage is TRBV19 and J usage is TRBJ2-6; D gene uncertain. CDR1 and CDR2 from the germline V gene are LNHDA and SQIVND (reference sequence). Between the trimmed V and J ends, which lost 2 bases and 0 bases, there was a span of 11 bases. The CDR3 contains 17 residues. CDR3 amino acids: CASSIFGRHSGANVLTF. The DNA of the CDR3 is TGTGCCAGTAGTATATTTGGACGGCACTCTGGGGCCAACGTCCTGACTTTC.

The chain links TRBV11-1 to TRBJ1-3; D is possibly TRBD1 (6 bases). The V gene lost 1 base and the J gene lost 0 bases, with 16 bases spanning the gap. CDR1 SGHAT and CDR2 FQDESV come from the germline V gene (reference sequence). The CDR3 runs 18 residues. The CDR3 DNA reads as TGTGCCAGCAGCTTAGGATCGGCGGACAGATACTCTGGAAACACCATATATTTT. Its translation: CASSLGSADRYSGNTIYF.

This clonotype was detected only once. The genes are TRBV7-2 and TRBJ1-2, with D possibly being TRBD1 (6 bases). The CDR3 runs to 14 residues. With 5 bases removed from V and 8 bases from J, the gap between germline ends came to 18 bases. CDR1 SGHTA and CDR2 FQGNSA come from the germline V gene. CDR3 loop: CASSTRDTSAGYTF. The CDR3 coding sequence is TGTGCCAGCAGCACCCGGGACACCTCCGCCGGCTACACCTTC.